The clone carrying this TCR beta chain was observed a handful of times. Via MiXCR, TCRdb re-called the RT-PCR reads, giving one row per CDR3 protein. The sample gives around 700,000 distinct CDR3 sequences, over 12% of which show up once; 3.6% is in the top ten. The CDR3 consists of 16 residues. CDR1 is MNHEY and CDR2 is SVGAGI in the germline V gene. The ends were cut back, 6 bases at V and 4 bases at J, with 21 bases in the middle. This clonotype was sampled from a female donor in good health, serving as a healthy control. The V and J genes are TRBV6-5 and TRBJ1-1, with D possibly matching TRBD1 (5 bases). The sequencing sample was made of memory CD4+ T cells from blood. CDR3 sequence (DNA): TGTGCCAGCAGACGGGGGGGGGAATACCGATTCACTGAAGCTTTCTTT. It specifies CASRRGGEYRFTEAFF.